Following are 24 T cell receptor beta chains from one sample sequenced in a study of prognosis after radiotherapy for stage I lung cancer. Starting from genomic DNA, TCR beta CDR3 was amplified through two-round multiplex PCR. First-round PCR amplification was performed with primers specific to each TRBV and TRBJ gene. From the multiplex PCR reads, TCRdb called clonotypes with MiXCR, one entry per CDR3 protein. The sample consists of around 26,000 distinct CDR3 sequences, approximately 44% of them appearing once. The sequences come from PBMCs, collected before or after stereotactic body radiation therapy (not recorded which). These receptors originate from a donor older than 45 with non-small cell lung cancer.

Worth noting for this clonotype: One end of the junction is discordant with germline, which a read error may explain. V usage is TRBV3-1 and J usage is TRBJ2-7; D gene unclear. The CDR3 totals 15 residues. CDR1 and CDR2 from the germline V gene are LGHDT and YNNKEL (reference sequence). The CDR3 nucleotides are TGTGCCATCAGCCAAGATGTCGCGGCCCCCTACGAGCATTACTTC. Translating it yields CAISQDVAAPYEHYF.

This clonotype was counted ten times or more. For the CDR3, the DNA is TGTGCCAGCAGCGCCGGGACAGGGCACTATGGCTACACCTTC. The encoded protein is CASSAGTGHYGYTF. The rearrangement links TRBV9 to TRBJ1-2; 9 positions match TRBD1. The V and J ends lost 3 bases and 3 bases, in that order; junction bases with no gene match: 3. This CDR3 contains 14 residues. CDR1 is SGDLS and CDR2 is YYNGEE in the germline V gene.

Concerning this clonotype itself: A single base is all that separates this from a far larger clone, so a read error is likely. The rearrangement uses TRBV27 and TRBJ1-2; the match to TRBD1 covers 7 bases. CDR1 MNHEY and CDR2 SMNVEV come from the germline V gene (reference sequence). V dropped 5 bases and J dropped 7; count of bases not matched to a gene: 10. The CDR3 loop spans 14 amino acids. CDR3 residues: CASSETDRDIGYTF. The DNA of the CDR3 is TGTGCCAGCAGTGAGACCGACAGGGATATTGGCTACACCTTC.

V gene TRBV20-1 combines with J gene TRBJ2-7, with D perhaps TRBD1 (5 bases). Trimming cost V 8 bases and J 2 bases, with 16 bases left between them. This CDR3 is built from 13 residues. Germline V gene sequence: CDR1 DFQATT, CDR2 SNEGSKA (reference sequence). CDR3 amino acids: CSPNQGQPYEQYF. For the CDR3, the DNA is TGCAGTCCAAACCAGGGTCAACCCTACGAGCAGTACTTC.

In regard to this clonotype: Since no conserved phenylalanine or tryptophan closes the CDR3, a read error is the likely cause. The chain carries TRBV28 and TRBJ1-6; D is uncertain. Germline CDR1 reads MDHEN; CDR2 reads SYDVKM. This CDR3 is built from 13 residues. The CDR3 region has the DNA TGTGCCAGCAGTTTCCGCCAGAATTCACCACTCCACCTT. This translates into CASSFRQNSPLHL.

By share of the sample, this clonotype is medium-sized (0.01 to 0.1%). This chain joins TRBV6-2 or TRBV6-3 and TRBJ2-1, with TRBD1 identical over 7 bases. Per germline, CDR1 MNHEY and CDR2 SVGEGT. This CDR3 is built from 14 residues. The J segment lost 8 bases and the V segment lost 4 bases, leaving 8 bases of the junction unmatched. The CDR3 DNA sequence: TGTGCCAGCAGTTCGCGTCAGGGGGTCGATGAGCAGTTCTTC. It translates to CASSSRQGVDEQFF.

This clonotype occurred many times. The rearrangement links TRBV5-1 to TRBJ2-5; D tentatively fits TRBD1 or TRBD2 (6 bases each). Germline CDR1 reads SGHRS; CDR2 reads YFSETQ. Trimming stripped 0 bases from V and 5 bases from J, with 8 bases between. The CDR3 spans 13 residues. The CDR3 DNA reads TGCGCCAGCAGCTTGGTGGGGGGCGAGACCCAGTACTTC. Translated: CASSLVGGETQYF. The full variable domain, in which reference TRBV5-1 and TRBJ2-5 provide the parts outside the CDR3, is KAGVTQTPRYLIKTRGQQVTLSCSPISGHRSVSWYQQTPGQGLQFLFEYFSETQRNKGNFPGRFSGRQFSNSRSEMNVSTLELGDSALYLCASSLVGGETQYFGPGTRLLVL.

Of note for this clonotype: A read error may produce the germline difference seen at one junction end. This rearrangement joins TRBV6-5 to TRBJ1-1; no clear D gene. CDR1 is MNHEY and CDR2 is SVGAGI in the germline V gene. The CDR3 spans 13 residues. For the CDR3, the DNA is TGTGCTAGCAGTTACTGTAGCCACACTGAAGCTTTCTTT. Protein sequence: CASSYCSHTEAFF.

Turning to this clonotype: It may be a read error: a sequence one base away is much more abundant. The genes are TRBV6-5 and TRBJ2-5; 9 positions match TRBD1. Germline lookup yields CDR1 MNHEY and CDR2 SVGAGI. This CDR3 comprises 15 residues. The CDR3 loop is CASSLWTGVKETHYF. The CDR3 DNA follows: TGTGCCAGCAGTTTATGGACAGGGGTGAAAGAGACCCATTACTTC.

Ten or more counts support this clonotype. This chain joins TRBV5-1 and TRBJ1-6; no clear D. The germline V and J ends were trimmed by 0 bases and 4 bases, with 8 bases remaining between them. CDR3 length: 15 residues. Looked up from germline, CDR1 is SGHRS and CDR2 is YFSETQ. Here the CDR3 reads CASSLARNYNSPLHF. The CDR3 coding sequence is TGCGCCAGCAGCTTGGCCAGGAATTATAATTCACCCCTCCACTTT.

The chain combines TRBV18 with TRBJ2-5; possible D gene TRBD2, 5 bases. Germline CDR1 and CDR2: KGHSH and LQKENI. With 3 bases removed from V and 4 bases from J, the gap between germline ends came to 12 bases. This CDR3 has 14 residues. CDR3 protein: CASSPQLDIETQYF. CDR3 sequence (DNA): TGTGCCAGCTCACCTCAACTAGATATAGAGACCCAGTACTTC.

At least ten counts were recorded for this clonotype. The chain recombines TRBV9 with TRBJ2-2, with TRBD2 identical over 8 bases. The ends lost 4 bases at V and 4 bases at J; junction bases unmatched: 6. This CDR3 has 15 amino acids. Germline loops: CDR1 SGDLS, CDR2 YYNGEE. The CDR3 region has the DNA TGTGCCAGCAGCCGGGGGGGTGTGGTCACCGGGGAGCTGTTTTTT. Translating it yields CASSRGGVVTGELFF.

The J gene is TRBJ2-7, the V gene TRBV20-1, with TRBD2 matching 9 bases. After removal of 1 base from V and 2 bases from J, the junction contained 9 bases not matched to a gene. This CDR3 has 16 residues. In germline, CDR1 is DFQATT, CDR2 SNEGSKA (reference sequence). The CDR3 bases are TGCAGTGCTAGAGTTGGGAGCGGGGGGCTCGCCTACGAGCAGTACTTC. Amino acids: CSARVGSGGLAYEQYF.

V and J are TRBV30 and TRBJ1-1, with TRBD1 matching over 7 bases. Per germline, CDR1 GTSNPN and CDR2 SVGIG (reference sequence). Losses at the gene ends were 3 bases for V and 1 base for J; bases not matched to a gene: 2. The length of the CDR3 is 13 residues. The CDR3 DNA is TGTGCCTGGAGGCGGGACAGGAACACTGAAGCTTTCTTT. Translation gives CAWRRDRNTEAFF.

The V gene is TRBV6-2 or TRBV6-3, the J gene TRBJ2-3; 11 bases map to TRBD2. CDR3 size: 15 residues. J gave up 3 bases and V 5 bases, and 4 bases lay outside the gene matches. Per germline, CDR1 MNHEY and CDR2 SVGEGT. The CDR3 sequence: CASSLSGRGTDTQYF. The DNA of the CDR3 is TGTGCCAGCAGTCTTAGCGGGAGGGGTACAGATACGCAGTATTTT.

To note about this clonotype: A junction end diverges from the germline sequence, so it may reflect a read error. The chain has TRBV11-2 and TRBJ2-7; 10 nucleotides agree with TRBD1. Germline lookup yields CDR1 SGHAT and CDR2 FQNNGV. This CDR3 spans 16 amino acids. The CDR3 DNA reads TGTGCCTGCAGCCTACTTCCTGGACAGGGGGACTACGAGCAGTACTTC. Translating gives CACSLLPGQGDYEQYF.

This clonotype was detected once. Relative to the germline gene, one junction end is altered; a read error may explain this. The chain combines TRBV5-1 with TRBJ2-5; weak D call: TRBD2 (5 bases). The CDR3 totals 16 residues. Germline V lookup: CDR1 SGHRS, CDR2 YFSETQ. The chain's CDR3 is CASILTPQLPGETQYF. The CDR3 DNA is TGCGCCAGCATCTTGACCCCTCAGCTCCCGGGGGAGACCCAGTACTTC.

This clonotype came up many times. The J gene is TRBJ2-1, the V gene TRBV18, with D possibly matching TRBD1 (5 bases). The germline V and J ends were trimmed by 3 bases and 6 bases, with 9 bases remaining between them. CDR1 and CDR2 from the germline V gene are KGHSH and LQKENI. The CDR3 runs to 13 residues. The CDR3: CASSPAGFNEQFF. The CDR3 bases are TGTGCCAGCTCACCCGCAGGGTTCAATGAGCAGTTCTTC.

This rearrangement joins TRBV6-1 to TRBJ2-5, with 8 bases that match TRBD1. CDR1 is MNHNS and CDR2 is SASEGT in the germline V gene. This CDR3 is built from 15 residues. J was trimmed by 2 bases and V by 4 bases; bases with no gene match: 6. DNA for the CDR3: TGTGCCAGCAGTGGGGACAGGAAGTCACAAGAGACCCAGTACTTC. Its translation is CASSGDRKSQETQYF.

At least ten counts were recorded for this clonotype. The rearrangement links TRBV2 to TRBJ2-7, with TRBD2 matching over 10 bases. The CDR3 is made up of 13 amino acids. Germline CDR1 reads SNHLY; CDR2 reads FYNNEI. Trimming removed 9 bases from V and 5 bases from J; junction bases left unmatched: 7. The CDR3 loop is CARSRLAGHEQYF. The CDR3, as DNA: TGTGCCAGATCCCGACTAGCGGGCCACGAGCAGTACTTC.

There are many counts of this clonotype. The CDR3 region has the DNA TGTGCCATCTCAGGGGGAAATCAGCCCCAGCATTTT. This encodes CAISGGNQPQHF. The chain combines TRBV10-3 with TRBJ1-5; 7 bases match TRBD1. CDR3 length: 12 amino acids. Germline V gives CDR1 ENHRY, CDR2 SYGVKD. V dropped 8 bases and J dropped 4; count of bases not matched to a gene: 2.

On this clonotype: A read error is possible here, since a much larger clone lies one base away. The genes are TRBV18 and TRBJ1-1; possibly TRBD1 for D (5 bases). Trimming took 6 bases from V and 5 from J, leaving 16 bases between them. The CDR3 spans 14 residues. CDR1 and CDR2 (germline): KGHSH, LQKENI. This chain's CDR3 is CASSRVGPKTEAFF. Written as DNA, the CDR3 is TGTGCCAGCTCCAGGGTAGGGCCGAAAACTGAAGCTTTCTTT.

This clonotype showed up just once. This chain joins TRBV7-2 and TRBJ2-1; TRBD2 matches at 8 bases. Germline V lookup: CDR1 SGHTA, CDR2 FQGNSA. Germline trimming cut 5 bases from V and 0 bases from J; bases unmatched to any gene: 3. This CDR3 region has 15 residues. CDR3 loop: CASSRLAGSYNEQFF. The DNA of the CDR3 is TGTGCCAGCAGCCGGCTAGCGGGCTCCTACAATGAGCAGTTCTTC.

Comments on this clonotype: This may stem from a read error, because a much larger clone lies one nucleotide away. This sequence joins TRBV14 and TRBJ1-2; 7 nucleotides agree with TRBD1. With V trimmed by 4 bases and J by 4 bases, 6 bases remained unmatched. This CDR3 contains 14 residues. CDR1 is SGHDN, CDR2 FVKESK, per germline. The CDR3 sequence is CASSLRGQTYGYTF. The DNA for the CDR3 is TGTGCCAGCAGCCTCCGGGGACAGACCTATGGCTACACCTTC.